This TCR beta chain was obtained from a study of T-cell reconstitution after alpha-beta-depleted transplantation in children. For TCRbeta, the library was prepared with unique molecular identifiers. Via MiXCR, TCRdb re-called the PCR reads, giving one row per CDR3 protein. Of just over 350,000 distinct CDR3 sequences listed, roughly 14% are singletons. Germline CDR1 and CDR2: MNHEY and SVGEGT. The CDR3 runs 15 residues. V lost 6 bases to trimming and J lost 3 bases, with 15 bases between them. The sequences come from PBMCs, collected from the stem cell graft. The source is a human donor who donated a stem cell graft to a child with Fanconi anemia. This sequence joins TRBV6-2 or TRBV6-3 and TRBJ1-5; tentative D call: TRBD1 (6 bases). This CDR3 is CASSLLEGDNQPQHF. CDR3 in DNA: TGTGCCAGCAGCCTTCTCGAGGGGGACAATCAGCCCCAGCATTTT.